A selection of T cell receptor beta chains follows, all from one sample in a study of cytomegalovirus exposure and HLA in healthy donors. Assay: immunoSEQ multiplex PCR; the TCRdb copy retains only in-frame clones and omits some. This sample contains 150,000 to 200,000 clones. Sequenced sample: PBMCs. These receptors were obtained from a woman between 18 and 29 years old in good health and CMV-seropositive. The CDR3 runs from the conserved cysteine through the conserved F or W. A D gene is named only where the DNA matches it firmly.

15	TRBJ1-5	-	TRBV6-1	TGTGCCAGCAAGGGCAGCGGGGAGGGGGTAGGGCCCCAGCATTTT	CASKGSGEGVGPQHF
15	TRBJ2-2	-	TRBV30	TGTGCCTGGAGTGTGTTTCAAAGGGGCACCGGGGAGCTGTTTTTT	CAWSVFQRGTGELFF
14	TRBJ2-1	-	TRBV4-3	TGCGCCAGCAGCCAAGGTGGGGGCGGCAATGAGCAGTTCTTC	CASSQGGGGNEQFF
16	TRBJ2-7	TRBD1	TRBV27	TGTGCCAGCAGTTCCCTCGGACAGGGCTCATCCTACGAGCAGTACTTC	CASSSLGQGSSYEQYF
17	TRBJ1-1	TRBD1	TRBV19	TGTGCCAGTAGTAGTCTCCCAGGGGGCTCTGGGGACACTGAAGCTTTCTTT	CASSSLPGGSGDTEAFF
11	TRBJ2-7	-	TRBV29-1	TGCGGTTGGGGCAGTGGTGACGAGCAGTACTTC	CGWGSGDEQYF
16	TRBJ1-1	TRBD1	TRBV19	TGTGCCAGTAGATTGACAGGGGGCTTGATTAACACTGAAGCTTTCTTT	CASRLTGGLINTEAFF
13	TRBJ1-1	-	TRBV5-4	TGTGCCAGCAGTCGAGGGTCGAACACTGAAGCTTTCTTT	CASSRGSNTEAFF
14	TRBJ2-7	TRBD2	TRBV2	TGTGCCAGTGGACTAGCGGGAGGGGTTTACGAGCAGTACTTC	CASGLAGGVYEQYF
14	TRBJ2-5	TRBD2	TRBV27	TGTGCCAGCAGTGTTACTAGCGGCCAAGAGACCCAGTACTTC	CASSVTSGQETQYF
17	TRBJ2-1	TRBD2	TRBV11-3	TGTGCCAGCAGCTTAGACTCGAGCGGGGGGTCCTACAATGAGCAGTTCTTC	CASSLDSSGGSYNEQFF
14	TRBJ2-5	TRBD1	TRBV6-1	TGTGCCAGCAACTTACAGGGGACCCAAGAGACCCAGTACTTC	CASNLQGTQETQYF
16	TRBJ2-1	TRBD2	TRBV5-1	TGCGCCAGCAGCTTAAGTCTAGCGGGAGGAGGTGCCGAGCAGTTCTTC	CASSLSLAGGGAEQFF
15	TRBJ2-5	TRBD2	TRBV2	TGTGCCAGCAGTGAATTGGGGGAACTCCGGGGGGAGCAGTACTTC	CASSELGELRGEQYF
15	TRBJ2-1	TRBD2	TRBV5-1	TGCGCCAGCAGCCCGGGACTAGCGGGAATCAATGAGCAGTTCTTC	CASSPGLAGINEQFF
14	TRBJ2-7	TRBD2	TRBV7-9	TGTGCCAGCAGCTATGGCGGGAGCTCCTACGAGCAGTACTTC	CASSYGGSSYEQYF
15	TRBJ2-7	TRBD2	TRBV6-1	TGTGCCAGCAGTGACAATAGCGGGGGGGCGGACGAGCAGTACTTC	CASSDNSGGADEQYF
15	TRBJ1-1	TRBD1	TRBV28	TGTGCCAGCAGGACCCCCGGGACAGGAGTCACTGAAGCTTTCTTT	CASRTPGTGVTEAFF
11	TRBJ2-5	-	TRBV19	TGTGCCAGTACTAAACGGGAGACCCAGTACTTC	CASTKRETQYF
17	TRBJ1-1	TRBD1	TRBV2	TGTGCCAGCAGCACTAAGCCGGGACAGGGGGTTACCGATGAAGCTTTCTTT	CASSTKPGQGVTDEAFF
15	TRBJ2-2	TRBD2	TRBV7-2	TGTGCCAGCAGCTTGGGGGGGTCTGGGACCGGGGAGCTGTTTTTT	CASSLGGSGTGELFF
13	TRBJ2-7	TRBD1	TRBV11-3	TGTGCCAGCAGCCAAGACAGGGGCTACGAGCAGTACTTC	CASSQDRGYEQYF
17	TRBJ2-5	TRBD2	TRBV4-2	TGTGCCAGCAGCCGCGGGGGGGGCTCTCATGGGTCGGAGACCCAGTACTTC	CASSRGGGSHGSETQYF
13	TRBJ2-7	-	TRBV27	TGTGCCAGCAGGCCTCAGGGCCGCCACGAGCAGTACTTC	CASRPQGRHEQYF
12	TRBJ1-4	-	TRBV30	TGTGCTGCGGAGGGAACTAATGAAAAACTGTTTTTT	CAAEGTNEKLFF
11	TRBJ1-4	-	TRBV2	TGTGCCAGCAGCTCCGATGAAAAACTGTTTTTT	CASSSDEKLFF
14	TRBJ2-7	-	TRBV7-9	TGTGCCAGCAGCTTAGCGCCCGGGAACTACGAGCAGTACTTC	CASSLAPGNYEQYF
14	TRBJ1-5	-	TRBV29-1	TGCAGCGTGGGGGTGGGGGACTTGAATCAGCCCCAGCATTTT	CSVGVGDLNQPQHF
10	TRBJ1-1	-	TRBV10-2	TGCGCCACCCGGGAAGTTGAAGCTTTCTTT	CATREVEAFF
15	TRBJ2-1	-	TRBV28	TGTGCCAGCAGTGACGGGGGGCCCTCCTACAATGAGCAGTTCTTC	CASSDGGPSYNEQFF
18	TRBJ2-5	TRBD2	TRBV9	TGTGCCAGCAGCCCATCCCGGCCGGGACTAGCGGGGCAAGAGACCCAGTACTTC	CASSPSRPGLAGQETQYF
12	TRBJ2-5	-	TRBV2	TGTGCCAGCAGTGCCAGGGAAAAGACCCAGTACTTC	CASSAREKTQYF
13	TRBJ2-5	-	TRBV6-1	TGTGCCAGCAGTGTTGGAGTCCAAGAGACCCAGTACTTC	CASSVGVQETQYF
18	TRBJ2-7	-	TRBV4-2	TGTGCCAGCAGCCAATTGGGGCTAGCGCATGGCGACTCCTACGAGCAGTACTTC	CASSQLGLAHGDSYEQYF
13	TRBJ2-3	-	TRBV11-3	TGTGCCAGCAGCTTAAATTCGGGGAATACGCAGTATTTT	CASSLNSGNTQYF
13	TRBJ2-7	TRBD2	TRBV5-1	TGCGCCAGCAGGGCGGGACTAGCGGACGAGCAGTACTTC	CASRAGLADEQYF
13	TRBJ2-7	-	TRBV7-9	TGTGCCAGCAGCCGACAGAGGCTGGACGAGCAGTACTTC	CASSRQRLDEQYF
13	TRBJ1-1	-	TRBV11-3	TGTGCCAGCAGCCTAGTCGGGGGTGCTGAAGCTTTCTTT	CASSLVGGAEAFF
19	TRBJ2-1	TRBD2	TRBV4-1	TGCGCCAGCAGTCTATCCATGACTAGCGGGGGGGCTAGCTACAATGAGCAGTTCTTC	CASSLSMTSGGASYNEQFF
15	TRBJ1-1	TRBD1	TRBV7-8	TGTGCCAGCAGCCCGAGACAGGGCATGAACACTGAAGCTTTCTTT	CASSPRQGMNTEAFF
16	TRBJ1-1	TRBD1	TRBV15	TGTGCCACGAACCCGACAGGGGTAGACATGAACACTGAAGCTTTCTTT	CATNPTGVDMNTEAFF
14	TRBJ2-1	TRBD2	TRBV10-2	TGCGCCAGCACAGGGACTAGTTTTCTCAATGAGCAGTTCTTC	CASTGTSFLNEQFF
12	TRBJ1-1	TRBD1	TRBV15	TGTGCCACCAGCCCGACAGGGGGCAGGGCTTTCTTT	CATSPTGGRAFF
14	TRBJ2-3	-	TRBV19	TGTGCCAGTAGTAAGGGCGGGTGGACAGATACGCAGTATTTT	CASSKGGWTDTQYF
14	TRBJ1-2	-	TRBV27	TGTGCCAGCAGTTTGGGGCATACTAACTATGGCTACACCTTC	CASSLGHTNYGYTF
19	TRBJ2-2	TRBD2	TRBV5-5	TGTGCCAGCAGCTTGGGCCAGGGACTAGCGGGAGGGCTAACCGGGGAGCTGTTTTTT	CASSLGQGLAGGLTGELFF
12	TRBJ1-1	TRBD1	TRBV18	TGTGCCAGCTCAGAAGACAGGGAAGAAGCTTTCTTT	CASSEDREEAFF
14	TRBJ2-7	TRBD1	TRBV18	TGTGCCAGCTCGCCGGGACAGGGGTCCAGCGAGCAGTACTTC	CASSPGQGSSEQYF
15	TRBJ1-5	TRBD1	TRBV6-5	TGTGCCAGCAGCCGGACAGGGAGAGCCAATCAGCCCCAGCATTTT	CASSRTGRANQPQHF
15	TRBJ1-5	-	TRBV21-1	TGTGCCAGCAGCAAATTACAGGGGGCGCGGCAGCCCCAGCATTTT	CASSKLQGARQPQHF
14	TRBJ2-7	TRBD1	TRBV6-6	TGTGCCAGCAGTCAGGGGACAGCCTCCTACGAGCAGTACTTC	CASSQGTASYEQYF
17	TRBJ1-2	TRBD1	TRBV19	TGTGCCAGTAGTATACCCCTTAGCGTATCAGGGGGCGGTGGCTACACCTTC	CASSIPLSVSGGGGYTF